This TCR beta chain was captured by sequencing in a study of monozygotic twins with inflammatory bowel disease. The germline V gene encodes CDR1 SGHTA and CDR2 FQGNSA. CDR3 length equals 14 residues. TCRdb re-called the 5' RACE reads and shows each CDR3 protein once, DNA omitted. The sample totals about 160,000 distinct CDR3 sequences. The sample consisted of blood. This TCR came from a human donor with ulcerative colitis or Crohn's disease, or a healthy co-twin of an affected twin (not recorded which). J is TRBJ2-1 and V is TRBV7-2; there is no DNA to check the TCRdb D call of TRBD2. The CDR3 loop reads CASSLRRGANEQFF. The whole variable domain, filled in from reference TRBV7-2 and TRBJ2-1, reads GAGVSQSPSNKVTEKGKDVELRCDPISGHTALYWYRQSLGQGLEFLIYFQGNSAPDKSGLPSDRFSAERTGGSVSTLTIQRTQQEDSAVYLCASSLRRGANEQFFGPGTRLTVL.